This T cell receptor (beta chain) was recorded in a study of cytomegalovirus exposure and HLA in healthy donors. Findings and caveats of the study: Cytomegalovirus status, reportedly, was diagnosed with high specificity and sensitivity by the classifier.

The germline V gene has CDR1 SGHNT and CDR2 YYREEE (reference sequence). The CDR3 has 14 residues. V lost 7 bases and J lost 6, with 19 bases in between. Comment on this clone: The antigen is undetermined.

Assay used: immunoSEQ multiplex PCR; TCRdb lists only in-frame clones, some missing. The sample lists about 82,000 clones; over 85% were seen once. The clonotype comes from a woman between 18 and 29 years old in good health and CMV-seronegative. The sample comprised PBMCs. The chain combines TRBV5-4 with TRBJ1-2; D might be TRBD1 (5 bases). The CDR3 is CASRPPGLLDGYTF. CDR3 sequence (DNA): TGTGCCAGCCGACCTCCGGGACTGCTTGATGGCTACACCTTC.